This entry describes one T cell receptor beta chain. Antigen specificity is unknown. Trimming shortened V by 2 bases and J by 5 bases, and 13 bases separated the two germline ends. The CDR3 has 15 residues. Per germline, CDR1 MNHEY and CDR2 SMNVEV (reference sequence). This entry is derived from a study of shared clonotypes between healthy human individuals. Profiled with immunoSEQ multiplex PCR; TCRdb holds only in-frame clones, not every one. This table holds 2 million or so clones, approximately 94% found once. CD45RO negativity and positive selection for CCR7 defined naive CD8 cells, a population that excluded terminally differentiated effector memory CD45RA+ cells. Points from the study as a whole: Naive subsets typically showed greater estimated richness than memory subsets. Rarefaction analysis demonstrated incomplete sorted-subset sequencing notwithstanding large depth.

Sequencing was performed on naive CD8+ T cells sorted from blood. The chain recombines TRBV27 with TRBJ2-1; weak D call: TRBD2 (5 bases). This TCR was sampled from a man aged 18 to 30 in good health. The CDR3: CASSLSGPSDNEQFF. As DNA, the CDR3 is TGTGCCAGCAGTTTAAGCGGCCCCTCAGACAATGAGCAGTTCTTC.